The clone carrying this T cell receptor (beta chain) has only a few counts. The antigen is not known. This sample was included in a study of T cell responses to AZD1222 COVID-19 vaccine. Study details: Analyses pooled second doses at about 4 or about 12 weeks. General study findings and limits: There were mostly white British donors and more females than males, and clonal diversity was possibly underestimated.

Sequencing used immunoSEQ multiplex PCR; TCRdb keeps in-frame clones, though not all of them. The sample consists of approximately 110,000 clones, roughly nine tenths of them appearing once. After removal of 2 bases from V and 2 bases from J, the junction contained 2 bases not matched to a gene. CDR1 is MNHNS, CDR2 SASEGT, per germline. The length of the CDR3 is 14 residues. The chain has TRBV6-1 and TRBJ1-2, with 7 nucleotides matching TRBD1. The sample here was peripheral blood, taken on day 0 of AZD1222 vaccination. The sequence derives from an adult in good health. The CDR3 loop is CASSESGQNYGYTF. For the CDR3, the DNA is TGTGCCAGCAGTGAATCGGGACAGAACTATGGCTACACCTTC.